These T cell receptor beta chains were read from a single sample in a study of blood T cell repertoires in COVID-19. Profiling relied on immunoSEQ multiplex PCR, and the TCRdb table lists in-frame clones only, not all of them. The table lists fewer than 65,000 clones, approximately 90% of them singletons. Sequencing was carried out using peripheral blood. The receptors were sampled from a woman aged 60-70 years with COVID-19, enrolled during active disease. CDR3s include the opening cysteine and the closing phenylalanine or tryptophan. Fields, in order: V gene, D gene, J gene, CDR3 length, CDR3 protein. The D gene is left open where the match is weak.

TRBV6-1,TRBD1,TRBJ1-5,12,CASSQGANVQHF
TRBV12-2,NA,TRBJ1-6,16,CASRRSTGTADSPLHF
TRBV27,NA,TRBJ1-2,14,CASSSMGASYGYTF
TRBV6-2/TRBV6-3,NA,TRBJ2-7,12,CASSYSGREQYF
TRBV4-1,NA,TRBJ2-1,15,CASSPQGGSYNEQFF
TRBV28,NA,TRBJ1-5,15,CASSVLRGGYQPQHF
TRBV9,NA,TRBJ1-4,15,CASSLMPATNEKLFF
TRBV24-1,NA,TRBJ1-2,15,CATSDPGREGLGYTF
TRBV20-1,NA,TRBJ2-7,14,CSASAEGAPYEQYF
TRBV6-6,TRBD2,TRBJ2-7,18,CASSHLGTSGSMDYEQYF
TRBV7-8,NA,TRBJ1-5,16,CASSSRAGDSNQPQHF
TRBV12-5,TRBD1,TRBJ2-5,15,CASGQGQGLQETQYF
TRBV13,TRBD1,TRBJ2-1,15,CASSRARDSHNEQFF
TRBV4-3,TRBD2,TRBJ2-5,15,CASSPIAGGVETQYF
TRBV6-1,NA,TRBJ2-7,14,CASSEAQDGYEQYF
TRBV18,NA,TRBJ1-2,14,CASSPAPRGVGYTF
TRBV5-4,TRBD1,TRBJ1-1,15,CASSRAGQGDTEAFF
TRBV7-9,NA,TRBJ1-1,14,CASRLGQPNTEAFF
TRBV11-1,NA,TRBJ2-5,15,CASSSGTQRRETQYF
TRBV7-8,NA,TRBJ2-7,16,CASSLEALHISYEQYF
TRBV28,TRBD1,TRBJ2-3,14,CASSVYEGAETQYF
TRBV4-2,TRBD2,TRBJ2-7,15,CASSFPGLVTYEQYF
TRBV2,TRBD2,TRBJ2-5,15,CASESTSGRGETQYF
TRBV5-6,TRBD1,TRBJ2-3,12,CASSRPGQGVYF
TRBV29-1,NA,TRBJ2-1,16,CSVEDLLGSSYNEQFF
TRBV29-1,TRBD1,TRBJ1-2,12,CSAQTGAYGYTF
TRBV7-2,NA,TRBJ2-1,14,CASSQDYGHNEQFF
TRBV27,TRBD1,TRBJ1-5,16,CASSFLPTGEDQPQHF
TRBV19,TRBD1,TRBJ2-7,14,CASSEGQGRDEQYF
TRBV10-3,TRBD1,TRBJ1-1,13,CAIRDRGEGEAFF
TRBV28,NA,TRBJ1-5,14,CASFGEVGNQPQHF
TRBV9,NA,TRBJ2-7,16,CASSVGAGFDSYEQYF
TRBV7-9,NA,TRBJ1-5,14,CASSPDDRTQPQHF
TRBV29-1,TRBD1,TRBJ2-6,16,CSTSGTGATGANVLTF
TRBV9,NA,TRBJ1-1,15,CASSPEGLKNTEAFF
TRBV9,TRBD1,TRBJ1-1,19,CASSVAGGDRGIQDTEAFF
TRBV6-5,TRBD2,TRBJ2-2,14,CASRTSGSTGELFF
TRBV6-2/TRBV6-3,NA,TRBJ1-2,13,CASTPGGGGGYTF
TRBV28,TRBD1,TRBJ2-1,16,CASTRQGAGFGNEQFF
TRBV24-1,TRBD2,TRBJ2-3,15,CATSDWGGRLDTQYF
TRBV28,NA,TRBJ2-5,15,CASSLRGSVSETQYF